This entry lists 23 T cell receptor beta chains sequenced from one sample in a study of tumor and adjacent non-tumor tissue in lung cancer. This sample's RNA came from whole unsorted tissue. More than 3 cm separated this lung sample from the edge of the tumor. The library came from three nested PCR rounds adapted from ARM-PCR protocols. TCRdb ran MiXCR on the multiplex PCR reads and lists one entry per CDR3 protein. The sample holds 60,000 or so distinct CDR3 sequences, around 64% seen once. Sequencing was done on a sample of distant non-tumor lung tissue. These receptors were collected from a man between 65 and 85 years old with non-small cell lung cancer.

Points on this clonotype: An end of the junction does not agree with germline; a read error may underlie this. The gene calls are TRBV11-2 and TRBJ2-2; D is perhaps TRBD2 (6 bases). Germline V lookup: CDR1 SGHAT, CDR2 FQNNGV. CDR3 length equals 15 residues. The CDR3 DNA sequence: TGTGCTAGCGGCTTATTAAGGGGTAGCACCGGGGAACTGTTTTTT. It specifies CASGLLRGSTGELFF.

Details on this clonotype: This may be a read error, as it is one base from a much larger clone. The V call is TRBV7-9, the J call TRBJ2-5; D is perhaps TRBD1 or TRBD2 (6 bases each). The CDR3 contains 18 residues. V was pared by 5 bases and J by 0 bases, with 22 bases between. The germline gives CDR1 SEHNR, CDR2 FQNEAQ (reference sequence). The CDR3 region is CASSTVGGVGRDQETQYF. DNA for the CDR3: TGTGCCAGCAGCACCGTTGGGGGCGTCGGGAGAGACCAAGAGACCCAGTACTTC.

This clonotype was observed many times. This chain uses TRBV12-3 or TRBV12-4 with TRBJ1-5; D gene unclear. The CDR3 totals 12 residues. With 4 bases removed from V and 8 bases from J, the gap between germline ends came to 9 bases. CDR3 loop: CASSSDTKPQHF. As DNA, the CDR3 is TGTGCCAGCAGTTCCGACACCAAGCCCCAGCATTTT.

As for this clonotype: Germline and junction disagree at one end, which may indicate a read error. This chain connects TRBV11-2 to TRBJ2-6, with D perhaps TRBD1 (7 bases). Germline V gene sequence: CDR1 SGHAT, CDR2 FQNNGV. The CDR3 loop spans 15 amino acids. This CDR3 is CAGSRRGEGTNVLTF. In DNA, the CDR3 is TGTGCCGGCAGCCGCAGGGGGGAAGGGACCAACGTCCTGACTTTC. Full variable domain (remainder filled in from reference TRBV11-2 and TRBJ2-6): EAGVAQSPRYKIIEKRQSVAFWCNPISGHATLYWYQQILGQGPKLLIQFQNNGVVDDSQLPKDRFSAERLKGVDSTLKIQPAKLEDSAVYLCAGSRRGEGTNVLTFGAGSRLTVL.

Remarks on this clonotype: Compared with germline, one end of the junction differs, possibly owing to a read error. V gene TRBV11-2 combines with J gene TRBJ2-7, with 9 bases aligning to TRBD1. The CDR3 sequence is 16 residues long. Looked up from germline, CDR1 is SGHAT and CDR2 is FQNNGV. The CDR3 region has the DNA TGTGCCAGCAGCTCCCAGGACAGGGGCAGCTCCTACGGGCAGTATTTC. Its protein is CASSSQDRGSSYGQYF.

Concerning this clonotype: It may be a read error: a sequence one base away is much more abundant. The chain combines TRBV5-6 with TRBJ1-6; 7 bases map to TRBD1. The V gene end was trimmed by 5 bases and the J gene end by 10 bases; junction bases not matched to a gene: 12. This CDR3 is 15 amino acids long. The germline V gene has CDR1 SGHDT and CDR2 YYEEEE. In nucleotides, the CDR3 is TGTGCCAGCAGTCTCGGGACAGCCCTGCGGTCACCCCTCCACTTT. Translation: CASSLGTALRSPLHF.

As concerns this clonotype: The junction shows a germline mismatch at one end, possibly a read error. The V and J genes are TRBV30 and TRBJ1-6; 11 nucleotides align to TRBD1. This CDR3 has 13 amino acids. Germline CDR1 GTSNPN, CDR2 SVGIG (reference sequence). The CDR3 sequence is CVWMGQGGSLLHF. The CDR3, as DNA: TGTGTCTGGATGGGACAGGGGGGTTCACTCCTCCACTTT.

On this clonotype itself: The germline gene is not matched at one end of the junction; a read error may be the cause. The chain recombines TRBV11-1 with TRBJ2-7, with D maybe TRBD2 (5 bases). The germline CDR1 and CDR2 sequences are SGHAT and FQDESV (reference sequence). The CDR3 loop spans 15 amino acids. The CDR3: CASRLGLASPYEQYF. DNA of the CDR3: TGCGCCAGCAGGTTAGGATTAGCGAGCCCCTACGAGCAGTACTTC. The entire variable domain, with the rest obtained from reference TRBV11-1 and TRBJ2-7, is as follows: EAEVAQSPRYKITEKSQAVAFWCDPISGHATLYWYRQILGQGPELLVQFQDESVVDDSQLPKDRFSAERLKGVDSTLKIQPAELGDSAMYLCASRLGLASPYEQYFGPGTRLTVT.

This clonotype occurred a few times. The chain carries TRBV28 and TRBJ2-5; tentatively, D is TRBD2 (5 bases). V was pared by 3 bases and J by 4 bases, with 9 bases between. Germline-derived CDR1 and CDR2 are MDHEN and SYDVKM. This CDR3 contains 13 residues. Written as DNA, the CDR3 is TGTGCCAGCAGTTTCGGGGTCCCAGAGACCCAGTACTTC. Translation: CASSFGVPETQYF.

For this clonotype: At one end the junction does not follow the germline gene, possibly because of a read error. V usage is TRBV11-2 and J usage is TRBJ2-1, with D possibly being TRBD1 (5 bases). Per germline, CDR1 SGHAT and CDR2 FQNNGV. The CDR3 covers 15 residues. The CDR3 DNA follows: TGTGCCAGCAGCTTAAGGACAAGTCTTTACAATGAGCAATCCTTC. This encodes CASSLRTSLYNEQSF.

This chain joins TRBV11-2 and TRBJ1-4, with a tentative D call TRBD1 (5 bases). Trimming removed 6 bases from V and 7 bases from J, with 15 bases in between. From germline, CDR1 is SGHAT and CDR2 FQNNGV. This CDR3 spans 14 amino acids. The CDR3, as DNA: TGTGCCAGCAGTCCAGGAGACAGTATTGAAAAACTGTTTTTT. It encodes CASSPGDSIEKLFF. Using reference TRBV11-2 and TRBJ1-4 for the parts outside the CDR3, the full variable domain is EAGVAQSPRYKIIEKRQSVAFWCNPISGHATLYWYQQILGQGPKLLIQFQNNGVVDDSQLPKDRFSAERLKGVDSTLKIQPAKLEDSAVYLCASSPGDSIEKLFFGSGTQLSVL.

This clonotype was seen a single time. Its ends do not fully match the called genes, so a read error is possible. CDR3 coding DNA: TGTGTCAGCAGTTACTCCTCAGACAGCGGAAGTAAGCAGTATTTC. This codes for CVSSYSSDSGSKQYF. The chain carries TRBV6-5 and TRBJ2-7; D possibly uses TRBD1 or TRBD2 (5 bases each). Germline V gene lookup returns CDR1 MNHEY and CDR2 SVGAGI. This CDR3 spans 15 amino acids.

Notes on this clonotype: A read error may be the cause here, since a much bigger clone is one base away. The CDR3 sequence: CASRRQVGFSTNEKLFF. Here the CDR3 DNA reads TGTGCCAGCAGGAGACAGGTCGGGTTCTCAACTAATGAAAAACTGTTTTTT. The gene calls are TRBV6-5 and TRBJ1-4; the D gene is possibly TRBD1 (6 bases). In germline, CDR1 is MNHEY, CDR2 SVGAGI. V lost 6 bases and J lost 0, with 17 bases in between. The CDR3 totals 17 residues.

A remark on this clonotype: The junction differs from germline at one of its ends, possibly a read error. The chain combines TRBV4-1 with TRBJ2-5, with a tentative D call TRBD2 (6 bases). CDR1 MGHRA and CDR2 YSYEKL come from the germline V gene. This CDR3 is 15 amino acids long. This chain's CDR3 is CASSQVRDWALIQYF. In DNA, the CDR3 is TGCGCGAGCAGCCAAGTCCGGGACTGGGCGTTGATCCAGTACTTC.

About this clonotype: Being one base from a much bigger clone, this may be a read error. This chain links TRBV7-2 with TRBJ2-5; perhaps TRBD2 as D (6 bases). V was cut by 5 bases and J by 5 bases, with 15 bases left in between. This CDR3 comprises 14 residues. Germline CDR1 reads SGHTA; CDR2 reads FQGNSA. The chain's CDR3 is CASSRCGNSETQYF. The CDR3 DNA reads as TGTGCCAGCAGCCGATGCGGGAATTCGGAGACCCAGTACTTC.

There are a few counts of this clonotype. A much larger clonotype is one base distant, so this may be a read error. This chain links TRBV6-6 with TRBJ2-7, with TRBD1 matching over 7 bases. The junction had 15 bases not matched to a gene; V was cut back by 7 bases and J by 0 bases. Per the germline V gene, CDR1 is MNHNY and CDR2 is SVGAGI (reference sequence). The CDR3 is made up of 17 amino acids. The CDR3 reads CASNEMTTGANSYEQYF. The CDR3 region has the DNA TGTGCCAGCAACGAAATGACCACAGGGGCCAACTCCTACGAGCAGTACTTC.

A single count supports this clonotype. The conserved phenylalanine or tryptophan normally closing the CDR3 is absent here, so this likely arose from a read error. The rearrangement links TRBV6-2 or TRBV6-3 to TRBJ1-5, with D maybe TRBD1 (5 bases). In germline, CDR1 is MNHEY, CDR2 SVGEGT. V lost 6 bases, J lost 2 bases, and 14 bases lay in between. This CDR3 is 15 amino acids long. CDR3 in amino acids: CASSAGRVGNQPQHY. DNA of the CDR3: TGTGCCAGCAGCGCCGGCAGGGTGGGCAATCAGCCCCAGCATTAT.

In DNA, the CDR3 is TGTGCCAGCAGCTCAGCGCGACCAGCGGACTCCTGCGAACAGTACTTC. This codes for CASSSARPADSCEQYF. This chain links TRBV11-1 with TRBJ2-7, with a weak D call TRBD2 (5 bases). CDR1 and CDR2 from the germline V gene are SGHAT and FQDESV (reference sequence). The ends were cut back, 4 bases at V and 10 bases at J, with 26 bases in the middle. This CDR3 is 16 amino acids long.

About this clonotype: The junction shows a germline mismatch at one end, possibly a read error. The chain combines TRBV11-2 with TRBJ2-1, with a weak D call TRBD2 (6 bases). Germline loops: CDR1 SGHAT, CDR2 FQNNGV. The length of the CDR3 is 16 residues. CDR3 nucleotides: TGTGTCAGCAGCTTAGTTGCGGGGTTCGCCTACAATGAGCAGTTCTTC. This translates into CVSSLVAGFAYNEQFF.

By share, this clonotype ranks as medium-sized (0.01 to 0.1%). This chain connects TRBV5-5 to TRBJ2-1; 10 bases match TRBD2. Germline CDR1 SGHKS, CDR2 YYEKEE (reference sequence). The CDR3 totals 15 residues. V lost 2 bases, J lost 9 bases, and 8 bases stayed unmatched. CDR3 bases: TGTGCCAGCAGCTTCAGACTAGCGGGTGGCTTTGAGCAGTTCTTC. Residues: CASSFRLAGGFEQFF.

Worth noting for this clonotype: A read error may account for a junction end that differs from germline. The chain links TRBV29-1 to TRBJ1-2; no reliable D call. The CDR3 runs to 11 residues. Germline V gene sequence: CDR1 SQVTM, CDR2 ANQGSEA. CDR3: CRVQRDYGYTF. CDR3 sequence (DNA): TGCCGCGTTCAGAGGGACTATGGCTACACCTTC.

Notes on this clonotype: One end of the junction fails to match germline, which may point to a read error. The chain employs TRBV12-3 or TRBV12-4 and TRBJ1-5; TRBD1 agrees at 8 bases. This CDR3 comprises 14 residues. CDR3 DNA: TGTGCCAGCATTTCTACAGGGGGGCATCAGCCCCAGTGTTTT. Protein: CASISTGGHQPQCF.

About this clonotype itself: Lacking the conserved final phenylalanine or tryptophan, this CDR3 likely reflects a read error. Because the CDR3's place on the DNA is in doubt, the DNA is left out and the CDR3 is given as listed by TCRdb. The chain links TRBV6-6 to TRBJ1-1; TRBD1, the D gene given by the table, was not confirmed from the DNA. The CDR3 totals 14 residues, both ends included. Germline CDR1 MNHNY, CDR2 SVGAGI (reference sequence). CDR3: CASRTGGANTESFL.